Sequencing of this T cell receptor (beta chain) was carried out in a study of CD8+ T cells in alopecia areata. This CDR3 is built from 15 residues. Per the germline V gene, CDR1 is SGHRS and CDR2 is YFSETQ. The ends were cut back, 0 bases at V and 5 bases at J, with 15 bases in the middle. This clone was seen only a few times. The treatment is: oral pan-JAK inhibitor, 5-10 mg twice daily. Extracted RNA was reverse transcribed, and the resulting cDNA served as sequencing template. The protocol was immunoSEQ multiplex PCR, while the TCRdb copy is restricted to in-frame clones and leaves out a portion. The table includes hundreds of thousands of clones, approximately 70% detected once.

The TCR comes from a human donor with alopecia areata. This sequence joins TRBV5-1 and TRBJ2-7, with a tentative D call TRBD2 (5 bases). The input for sequencing was CD4+ T cells sorted from blood, taken at approximately week 42, from a patient treated with tofacitinib. The CDR3 DNA reads as TGCGCCAGCAGCTTGGAGAGACAAGTCGGGAACGAGCAGTACTTC. Its translation: CASSLERQVGNEQYF.